The T cell receptor beta chain described here comes from a study of chemoradiotherapy in HPV16-positive cancers. Regarding the study as a whole: HPV-responsive T-cell expansion during chemoradiotherapy was linked to improved recurrence-free survival in HPV16-positive patients.

Assay used: immunoSEQ multiplex PCR; TCRdb lists only in-frame clones, some missing. The sample has about 5,500 clones; 78% are singletons. In germline, CDR1 is LGHNA, CDR2 YNFKEQ. Trimming cost V 0 bases and J 4 bases, with 12 bases left between them. The CDR3 has 16 residues. A remark on this clone: Its antigen is not known.

The clonotype originates from a human donor with HPV-associated anogenital cancer. The sample was gathered from a patient who underwent chemoradiotherapy. The chain employs TRBV4-2 and TRBJ1-4, with D tentatively TRBD1 (5 bases). Written as DNA, the CDR3 is TGTGCCAGCAGCCAAGACGGGACCCTTAATAATGAAAAACTGTTTTTT. Protein: CASSQDGTLNNEKLFF.